This T cell receptor (beta chain) comes out of a study of vaccination effects on CD4 cells after COVID-19. The assay was immunoSEQ multiplex PCR, and TCRdb's table has in-frame clones only and misses some. This sample has about 73,000 clones, with around 79% found just once. Only one count was recorded for this clone. Its antigen is undetermined. The germline gives CDR1 LGHNA, CDR2 YSLEER. Trimming stripped 0 bases from V and 7 bases from J, with 12 bases between. The CDR3 totals 14 residues. Viral peptide pools were used in the ViraFEST assay to expand antigen-specific CD4+ T cells, and sequencing came afterward. Cells that had been cultured for ten to eleven days were the source of isolated CD4+ T cells. Among the vaccine recipients, none had a prior SARS-CoV-2 infection, and nucleocapsid antibodies were negative.

This sample comprised CD4+ T cells from PBMCs cultured with SARS-CoV-2 spike peptides, obtained before COVID-19 vaccination. The V and J genes are TRBV4-3 and TRBJ2-5, with D possibly TRBD1 on 5 matching bases. This clonotype originated in a human donor who received a COVID-19 vaccine. CDR3 loop: CASSQDSRAVTQYF. The DNA for the CDR3 is TGCGCCAGCAGCCAAGATAGCAGGGCGGTGACCCAGTACTTC.